This T cell receptor (beta chain) comes out of a study of regulatory T cells in long-lasting Graves disease. The time point is: persistent/refractory GD, antithyroid drugs over 5 years with positive TRAb. The TCR library used RNA extracted from PBMCs. Findings of the study overall: Persistent cases favored TRBV28, TRBJ1-2 and TRBJ2-5. Persistent Graves' patients had lower TCR diversity than newly diagnosed ones.

A note on this clonotype: What it binds is not known.

From germline, CDR1 is LNHDA and CDR2 SQIVND (reference sequence). V lost 7 bases, J lost 0 bases, and 22 bases lay in between. The CDR3 consists of 18 residues. HTBI primers from iRepertoire and Arm-PCR of CDR3 regions yielded the TCR beta libraries. MiXCR, run by TCRdb on the multiplex PCR reads, gives a single entry per CDR3 protein. The top ten hold 40% to 50% of the sample, which has 600,000 to 800,000 distinct CDR3 sequences, around 32% seen once. Material: peripheral blood mononuclear cells (PBMCs), obtained when the disease was refractory, from a patient treated with antithyroid drugs. The chain links TRBV19 to TRBJ1-5; perhaps TRBD1 as D (6 bases). This sequence was found in a female donor with Graves disease. CDR3 loop: CASKHTRGGRDSNQPQHF. CDR3 nucleotides: TGTGCCAGTAAACACACCCGGGGGGGGCGGGATAGCAATCAGCCCCAGCATTTT.